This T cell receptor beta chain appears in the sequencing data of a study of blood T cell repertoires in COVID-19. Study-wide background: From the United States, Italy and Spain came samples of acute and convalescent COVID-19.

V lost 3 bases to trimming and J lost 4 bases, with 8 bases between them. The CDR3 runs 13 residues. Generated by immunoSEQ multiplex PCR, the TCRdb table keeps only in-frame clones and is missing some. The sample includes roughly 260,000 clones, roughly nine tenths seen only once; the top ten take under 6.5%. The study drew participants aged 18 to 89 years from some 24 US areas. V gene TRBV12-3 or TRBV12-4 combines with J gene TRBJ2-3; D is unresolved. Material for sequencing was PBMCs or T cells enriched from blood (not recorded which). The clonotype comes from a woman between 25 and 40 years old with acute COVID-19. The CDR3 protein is CASSFSNSDTQYF. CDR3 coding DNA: TGTGCCAGCAGTTTTAGCAATTCAGATACGCAGTATTTT.